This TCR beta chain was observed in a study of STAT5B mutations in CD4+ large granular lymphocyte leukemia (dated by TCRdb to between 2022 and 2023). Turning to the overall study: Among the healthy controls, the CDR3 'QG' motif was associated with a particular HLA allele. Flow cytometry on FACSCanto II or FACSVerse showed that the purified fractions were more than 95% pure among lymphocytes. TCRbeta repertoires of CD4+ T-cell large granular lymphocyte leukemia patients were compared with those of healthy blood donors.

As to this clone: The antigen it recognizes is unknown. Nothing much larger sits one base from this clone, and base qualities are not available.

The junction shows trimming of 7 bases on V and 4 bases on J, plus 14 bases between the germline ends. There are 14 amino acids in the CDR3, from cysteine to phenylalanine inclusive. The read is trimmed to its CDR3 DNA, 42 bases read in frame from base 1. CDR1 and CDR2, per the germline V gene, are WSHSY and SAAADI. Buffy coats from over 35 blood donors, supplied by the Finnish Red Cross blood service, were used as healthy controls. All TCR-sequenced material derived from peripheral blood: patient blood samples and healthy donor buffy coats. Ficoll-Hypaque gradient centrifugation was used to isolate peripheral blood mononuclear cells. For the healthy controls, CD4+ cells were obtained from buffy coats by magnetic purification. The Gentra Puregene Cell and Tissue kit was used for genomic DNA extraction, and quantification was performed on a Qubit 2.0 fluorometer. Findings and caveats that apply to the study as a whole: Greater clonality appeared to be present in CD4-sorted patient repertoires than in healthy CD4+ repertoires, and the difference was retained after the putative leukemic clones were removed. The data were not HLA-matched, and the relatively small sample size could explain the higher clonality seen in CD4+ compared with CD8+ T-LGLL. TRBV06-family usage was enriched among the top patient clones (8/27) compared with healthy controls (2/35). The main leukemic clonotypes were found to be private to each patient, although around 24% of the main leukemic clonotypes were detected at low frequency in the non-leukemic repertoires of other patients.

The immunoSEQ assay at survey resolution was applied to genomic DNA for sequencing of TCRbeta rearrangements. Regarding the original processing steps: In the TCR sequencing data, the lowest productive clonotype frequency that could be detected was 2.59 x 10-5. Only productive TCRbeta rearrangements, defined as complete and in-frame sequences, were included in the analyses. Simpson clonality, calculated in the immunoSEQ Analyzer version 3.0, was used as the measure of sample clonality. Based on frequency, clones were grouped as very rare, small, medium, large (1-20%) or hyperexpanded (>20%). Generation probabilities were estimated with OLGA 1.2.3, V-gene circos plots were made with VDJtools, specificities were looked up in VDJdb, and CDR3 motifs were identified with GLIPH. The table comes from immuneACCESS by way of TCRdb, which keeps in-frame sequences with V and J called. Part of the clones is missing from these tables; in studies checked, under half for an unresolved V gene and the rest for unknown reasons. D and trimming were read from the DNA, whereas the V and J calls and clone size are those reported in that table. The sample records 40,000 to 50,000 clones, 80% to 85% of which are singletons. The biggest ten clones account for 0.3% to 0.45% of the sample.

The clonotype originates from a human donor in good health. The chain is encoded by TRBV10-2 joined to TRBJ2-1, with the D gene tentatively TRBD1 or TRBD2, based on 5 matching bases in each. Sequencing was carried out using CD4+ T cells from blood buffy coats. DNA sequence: TGCGCCAGCAAGGGGAGCGGATCGTACAATGAGCAGTTCTTC. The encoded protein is CASKGSGSYNEQFF.